The 9 T cell receptor beta chains reported below all come from one sample, sequenced in a study of lymphopenia after photon versus proton radiotherapy. Sequenced by immunoSEQ multiplex PCR; TCRdb stores in-frame clones only, minus some. The table shows about 14,000 clones, with approximately 83% occurring only once. Sequencing used peripheral blood, obtained from a patient treated with photon-based radiotherapy. The origin of the receptors is a middle-aged man with gastric cancer.

The chain has TRBV11-2 and TRBJ1-4; possibly TRBD1 for D (6 bases). The germline gives CDR1 SGHAT, CDR2 FQNNGV. Trimming cost V 1 base and J 5 bases, with 11 bases left between them. The CDR3 consists of 15 residues. CDR3: CASSLGAGGNEKLFF. The CDR3 region has the DNA TGTGCCAGCAGCTTAGGAGCCGGGGGCAATGAAAAACTGTTTTTT.

The chain couples TRBV7-9 to TRBJ2-6; D is possibly TRBD1 (6 bases). V lost 9 bases to trimming and J lost 4 bases, with 10 bases between them. The CDR3 runs to 13 residues. Per the germline V gene, CDR1 is SEHNR and CDR2 is FQNEAQ (reference sequence). DNA for the CDR3: TGTGCCAGTTCAGGGGCAGGGGCCAACGTCCTGACTTTC. It encodes CASSGAGANVLTF.

The chain carries TRBV5-1 and TRBJ2-1; D may correspond to TRBD1 or TRBD2 (5 bases each). The CDR3 runs to 16 residues. In germline, CDR1 is SGHRS, CDR2 YFSETQ. V lost 3 bases and J 5 bases, leaving 18 bases between the germline ends. The CDR3 bases are TGCGCCAGCAGCTCTATTGAAGGGCGAGGGGACAATGAGCAGTTCTTC. Residues: CASSSIEGRGDNEQFF.

This rearrangement joins TRBV7-6 to TRBJ1-4; tentatively, D is TRBD1 (6 bases). Looked up from germline, CDR1 is SGHVS and CDR2 is FNYEAQ. This CDR3 is built from 15 residues. V lost 1 base and J 6 bases, leaving 12 bases between the germline ends. CDR3 amino acids: CASSLVGGKDEKLFF. CDR3 DNA sequence: TGTGCCAGCAGCTTAGTAGGGGGGAAGGATGAAAAACTGTTTTTT.

This clone has only one observation. The chain couples TRBV5-8 to TRBJ1-2; D is unresolved. Trimming left V 2 bases short and J 7 bases short, with 15 bases between. The CDR3 consists of 14 residues. The germline gives CDR1 SGHTS, CDR2 YDEGEE. CDR3 residues: CASSFGVGKGGYTF. The CDR3 DNA is TGTGCCAGCAGCTTTGGTGTGGGGAAGGGTGGCTACACCTTC.

V is TRBV6-1 and J is TRBJ1-3, with TRBD1 as a possible D gene (6 bases). The CDR3 extends over 16 amino acids. Between the trimmed V and J ends, which lost 2 bases and 1 base, there was a span of 12 bases. CDR1 MNHNS and CDR2 SASEGT come from the germline V gene. The CDR3 coding sequence is TGTGCCAGCAGTGAACGCACAGGGACATCTGGAAACACCATATATTTT. It is translated as CASSERTGTSGNTIYF.

The chain uses TRBV19 and TRBJ1-5, with D possibly being TRBD1 (6 bases). The CDR3 spans 14 residues. Germline V gene lookup returns CDR1 LNHDA and CDR2 SQIVND (reference sequence). V was shortened by 5 bases and J by 1 base, with 9 bases between the two germline ends. This chain's CDR3 is CASSGTLSNQPQHF. DNA of the CDR3: TGTGCCAGTAGTGGGACACTAAGCAATCAGCCCCAGCATTTT.

The gene calls are TRBV30 and TRBJ1-6; D gene uncertain. V was pared by 2 bases and J by 4 bases, with 12 bases between. This CDR3 spans 15 amino acids. Germline CDR1 is GTSNPN and CDR2 is SVGIG (reference sequence). CDR3 sequence reads: CAWSTATSYNSPLHF. Written as DNA, the CDR3 is TGTGCCTGGAGTACAGCCACCTCATATAATTCACCCCTCCACTTT.

This chain links TRBV19 with TRBJ1-2; 7 nucleotides match TRBD1. The CDR3 sequence is 13 residues long. With V trimmed by 4 bases and J by 7 bases, 6 bases remained unmatched. Per germline, CDR1 LNHDA and CDR2 SQIVND (reference sequence). The CDR3, as DNA: TGTGCCAGTAGTAGAGAACAGGGGTTTGGCTACACCTTC. As protein: CASSREQGFGYTF.